Presented here are 31 T cell receptor beta chains from one specimen sequenced in a study of CD4+ T cells in melanoma (dated by TCRdb to the early 2020s). To prepare the library, the immunoSEQ multiplex PCR assay was applied. As stored in TCRdb, this immuneACCESS dataset retains in-frame rearrangements with V and J assigned. A fraction of the clones does not appear; measured against another copy, unresolved V genes explain less than half of the discrepancy, and the remainder lacks a known reason. This sample has about 110,000 clones in its table, and about nine tenths of those were observed once. The ten top clones hold about 3.5% of the sample. The sample consisted of peripheral blood. All receptors come from a human donor with melanoma.

The V gene is TRBV5-1, the J gene TRBJ2-3; TRBD1 matches 7 bases. This CDR3 comprises 14 residues. The germline gives CDR1 SGHRS, CDR2 YFSETQ. The V segment lost 0 bases and the J segment 3 bases; nucleotides outside the gene matches: 1. CDR3 protein: CASSLETGTDTQYF. The CDR3 DNA follows: TGCGCCAGCAGCTTGGAGACAGGGACAGATACGCAGTATTTT.

The rearrangement uses TRBV27 and TRBJ2-3; D unclear. CDR3 length equals 14 residues. Germline CDR1 MNHEY, CDR2 SMNVEV (reference sequence). V was cut by 2 bases and J by 0 bases, with 6 bases left in between. The CDR3 protein is CASSLIGSTDTQYF. In DNA, the CDR3 is TGTGCCAGCAGTTTAATCGGTAGCACAGATACGCAGTATTTT.

This sequence joins TRBV12-5 and TRBJ2-1; no clear D gene. The CDR3 loop spans 16 amino acids. Deletions cut 9 bases from V and 5 bases from J, with 23 bases between. Germline loops: CDR1 LGHNT, CDR2 FRNRAP. The CDR3 bases are TGTGCTAGCTCCAAAAGGGCCCTCCCCTTCCACAATGAGCAGTTCTTC. Translating it yields CASSKRALPFHNEQFF.

The rearrangement uses TRBV10-1 and TRBJ2-2; TRBD1 matches 7 bases. The CDR3 length is 15 residues. The V segment lost 5 bases and the J segment 1 base; nucleotides outside the gene matches: 4. Germline CDR1 and CDR2: WNHNN and SYGVQD (reference sequence). This chain's CDR3 is CASSTGTVNTGELFF. Here the CDR3 DNA reads TGCGCCAGCAGTACCGGGACAGTGAACACCGGGGAGCTGTTTTTT.

J is TRBJ2-7 and V is TRBV6-6, with 9 bases aligning to TRBD1. This CDR3 has 14 amino acids. After removal of 8 bases from V and 1 base from J, the junction contained 6 bases not matched to a gene. Looked up from germline, CDR1 is MNHNY and CDR2 is SVGAGI (reference sequence). CDR3 residues: CASVTGQGSYEQYF. The CDR3 coding sequence is TGTGCCAGCGTTACCGGACAGGGGTCCTACGAGCAGTACTTC.

V usage is TRBV6-5 and J usage is TRBJ2-1; possibly TRBD2 for D (6 bases). In germline, CDR1 is MNHEY, CDR2 SVGAGI. The CDR3 spans 14 residues. The ends were cut back, 8 bases at V and 0 bases at J, with 11 bases in the middle. CDR3 loop: CASSRGSSYNEQFF. The CDR3 DNA is TGTGCCAGCTCGCGGGGAAGCTCCTACAATGAGCAGTTCTTC.

This clone was detected once. The V gene is TRBV7-6, the J gene TRBJ2-7; perhaps D is TRBD1 or TRBD2 (5 bases each). The CDR3 is 14 amino acids. With 8 bases removed from V and 0 bases from J, the gap between germline ends came to 14 bases. Looked up from germline, CDR1 is SGHVS and CDR2 is FNYEAQ. The CDR3 is CASQLGGPSYEQYF. Here the CDR3 DNA reads TGTGCCAGCCAACTTGGGGGACCCTCCTACGAGCAGTACTTC.

The chain employs TRBV7-2 and TRBJ1-1; 7 bases agree with TRBD1. This CDR3 spans 13 amino acids. The germline V gene encodes CDR1 SGHTA and CDR2 FQGNSA. Trimming removed 4 bases from V and 9 bases from J; junction bases left unmatched: 8. The CDR3 here is CASSSRGRGQAFF. The CDR3 coding sequence is TGTGCCAGCAGCTCAAGGGGGAGGGGGCAAGCTTTCTTT.

The chain is built from TRBV29-1 and TRBJ2-1, with 7 bases matching TRBD1. This CDR3 region has 20 residues. Germline V lookup: CDR1 SQVTM, CDR2 ANQGSEA. V lost 2 bases and J lost 6; bases outside the gene matches: 25. The DNA for the CDR3 is TGCAGCGTTGAACCATCTGACAGGGTCGGGACGCAGACCAAACTCAATGAGCAGTTCTTC. It encodes CSVEPSDRVGTQTKLNEQFF.

The gene calls are TRBV7-2 and TRBJ1-1; tentative D call: TRBD1 (5 bases). The V end was cut by 4 bases, the J end by 5 bases, with 11 bases between. This CDR3 contains 13 residues. The germline V gene encodes CDR1 SGHTA and CDR2 FQGNSA. CDR3 in amino acids: CASSSSRGTEAFF. DNA for the CDR3: TGTGCCAGCAGCTCCTCTCGGGGGACTGAAGCTTTCTTT.

The rearrangement links TRBV7-9 to TRBJ2-7; D is undetermined. Looked up from germline, CDR1 is SEHNR and CDR2 is FQNEAQ (reference sequence). Deletions cut 5 bases from V and 3 bases from J, with 14 bases between. CDR3 length: 14 residues. For the CDR3, the DNA is TGTGCCAGCAGCCCCCAGAACGTGCGCTACGAGCAGTACTTC. Protein product: CASSPQNVRYEQYF.

The genes are TRBV4-2 and TRBJ1-2; 8 bases match TRBD1. Germline V gene data show CDR1 as LGHNA and CDR2 as YNFKEQ. The CDR3 has 17 amino acids. Germline trimming cut 1 base from V and 13 bases from J; bases unmatched to any gene: 20. The CDR3 DNA sequence: TGTGCCAGCAGCCAAGGGCCAGGGGGCGAAAAGGCGGGAGGGATCACCTTC. Protein product: CASSQGPGGEKAGGITF.

The count of this clone is one. V and J are TRBV6-6 and TRBJ2-1; 8 bases match TRBD2. Germline V CDR1 and CDR2: MNHNY, SVGAGI (reference sequence). The CDR3 has 14 amino acids. J lost 4 bases, V lost 7 bases, and 6 bases had no gene match. As DNA, the CDR3 is TGTGCCAGCACCCCTAGCGGGCGGTACAATGAGCAGTTCTTC. This translates into CASTPSGRYNEQFF.

J is TRBJ1-2 and V is TRBV28; D is unclear. The CDR3 is made up of 13 amino acids. V was clipped by 6 bases and J by 0 bases, with 8 bases between them. Per germline, CDR1 MDHEN and CDR2 SYDVKM. The CDR3 reads CASSGIANYGYTF. As DNA, the CDR3 is TGTGCCAGCAGCGGAATCGCTAACTATGGCTACACCTTC.

The chain links TRBV5-1 to TRBJ2-7, with D possibly matching TRBD1 (6 bases). CDR3 length: 15 residues. Trimming took 4 bases from V and 2 from J, leaving 16 bases between them. Looked up from germline, CDR1 is SGHRS and CDR2 is YFSETQ. CDR3 in DNA: TGCGCCAGCAGCGTAACCGGGACAAGGGCCTACGAGCAGTACTTC. Protein: CASSVTGTRAYEQYF.

The chain couples TRBV29-1 to TRBJ2-2, with a possible D match to TRBD2 (6 bases). The CDR3 consists of 14 residues. Trimming stripped 4 bases from V and 2 bases from J, with 11 bases between. CDR1 is SQVTM, CDR2 ANQGSEA, per germline. CDR3 sequence (DNA): TGCAGCGTTGGGGAGGCAGGAAACACCGGGGAGCTGTTTTTT. This sequence encodes CSVGEAGNTGELFF.

The chain carries TRBV5-1 and TRBJ2-2, with a weak D call TRBD1 (6 bases). The CDR3 is made up of 16 amino acids. Germline V lookup: CDR1 SGHRS, CDR2 YFSETQ. The ends were cut back, 3 bases at V and 8 bases at J, with 20 bases in the middle. This chain's CDR3 is CASSSETGYSGGELFF. The CDR3 nucleotides read TGCGCCAGCAGCTCAGAAACAGGGTATTCTGGTGGGGAGCTGTTTTTT.

This clone appeared once. The chain recombines TRBV14 with TRBJ2-3; D is undetermined. The CDR3 is 14 residues long. Germline assignment: CDR1 SGHDN and CDR2 FVKESK. V lost 2 bases, J lost 1 base, and 7 bases lay in between. CDR3 in DNA: TGTGCCAGCAGCCAATTGGACGGCACAGATACGCAGTATTTT. Protein sequence: CASSQLDGTDTQYF.

This clone was observed a few times. The J gene is TRBJ2-4, the V gene TRBV11-3; D may be TRBD2 (6 bases). In germline, CDR1 is SGHNT, CDR2 YENEEA. The germline V and J ends were trimmed by 6 bases and 6 bases, with 18 bases remaining between them. The CDR3 is 15 amino acids. The CDR3 DNA reads TGTGCCAGCAGGGGGACCCGATTCGGGGGAAACATTCAGTACTTC. Translated, it gives CASRGTRFGGNIQYF.

V usage is TRBV20-1 and J usage is TRBJ2-3; D gene uncertain. The CDR3 runs to 11 residues. Germline-derived CDR1 and CDR2 are DFQATT and SNEGSKA (reference sequence). Trimming removed 5 bases at V and 6 bases at J, with 9 bases between. The CDR3 coding sequence is TGCAGTGCTTTACCGGTGGATACGCAGTATTTT. As protein: CSALPVDTQYF.

V gene TRBV2 combines with J gene TRBJ2-1; 8 bases line up with TRBD2. V lost 8 bases and J lost 4; bases outside the gene matches: 4. CDR1 and CDR2 from the germline V gene are SNHLY and FYNNEI. CDR3 size: 13 residues. DNA for the CDR3: TGTGCCAGCTGCACTAGCGGATACAATGAGCAGTTCTTC. Amino acids: CASCTSGYNEQFF. Complete variable domain (other parts from reference TRBV2 and TRBJ2-1): EPEVTQTPSHQVTQMGQEVILRCVPISNHLYFYWYRQILGQKVEFLVSFYNNEISEKSEIFDDQFSVERPDGSNFTLKIRSTKLEDSAMYFCASCTSGYNEQFFGPGTRLTVL.

The chain is built from TRBV5-1 and TRBJ2-3; D gene unclear. The germline CDR1 and CDR2 sequences are SGHRS and YFSETQ. The V gene lost 1 base and the J gene lost 5 bases, with 14 bases spanning the gap. This CDR3 has 15 residues. CDR3 sequence reads: CASSLFDPRRDTQYF. CDR3 bases: TGCGCCAGCAGCTTGTTTGACCCTAGGCGAGATACGCAGTATTTT.

J is TRBJ2-2 and V is TRBV11-3; TRBD2 matches 9 bases. V dropped 5 bases and J dropped 3; count of bases not matched to a gene: 13. The CDR3 is 18 amino acids. CDR1 SGHNT and CDR2 YENEEA come from the germline V gene. CDR3 sequence reads: CASSHVVAGGRDTGELFF. In DNA form, the CDR3 reads TGTGCCAGCAGCCATGTTGTTGCGGGAGGGCGAGACACCGGGGAGCTGTTTTTT.

The chain couples TRBV7-9 to TRBJ2-5, with D tentatively TRBD2 (5 bases). The germline gives CDR1 SEHNR, CDR2 FQNEAQ (reference sequence). This CDR3 has 14 residues. Trimming left V 3 bases short and J 3 bases short, with 11 bases between. The CDR3 region has the DNA TGTGCCAGCAGCTTCCGGACTGGTGAAGAGACCCAGTACTTC. Translating gives CASSFRTGEETQYF.

This chain connects TRBV29-1 to TRBJ2-2; D unclear. The CDR3 has 11 amino acids. The V and J ends lost 7 bases and 7 bases respectively, with 10 bases between them. Germline-derived CDR1 and CDR2 are SQVTM and ANQGSEA. CDR3 DNA sequence: TGCAGCGCCGGACGAGACGGGGAGCTGTTTTTT. This gives the protein CSAGRDGELFF.

The V and J genes are TRBV6-5 and TRBJ1-1, with a possible D match to TRBD1 (6 bases). CDR3 length: 16 amino acids. Germline CDR1 reads MNHEY; CDR2 reads SVGAGI. With 6 bases removed from V and 5 bases from J, the gap between germline ends came to 22 bases. The CDR3 coding sequence is TGTGCCAGCAGCTACCTTAGGGGGGGCGAAGTAACTGAAGCTTTCTTT. Amino acids: CASSYLRGGEVTEAFF.

This clone was seen just once. This chain connects TRBV5-1 to TRBJ1-2; tentatively, D is TRBD1 (5 bases). Per germline, CDR1 SGHRS and CDR2 YFSETQ. This CDR3 is built from 16 residues. V was trimmed by 0 bases and J by 5 bases, leaving 17 bases between them. CDR3 in amino acids: CASSLVQGASHYGYTF. In DNA, the CDR3 is TGCGCCAGCAGCTTGGTTCAGGGTGCTTCTCATTATGGCTACACCTTC.

This clone was counted a single time. This chain's CDR3 is CASSLDTGELFF. The DNA for the CDR3 is TGTGCCAGCAGTTTGGACACCGGGGAGCTGTTTTTT. J is TRBJ2-2 and V is TRBV2; D ambiguous. The V gene lost 5 bases and the J gene lost 3 bases, with 4 bases spanning the gap. Germline loops: CDR1 SNHLY, CDR2 FYNNEI. CDR3 size: 12 residues.

This chain connects TRBV29-1 to TRBJ2-7, with D perhaps matching TRBD1 (6 bases). This CDR3 is built from 12 residues. Trimming shortened V by 6 bases and J by 7 bases, and 16 bases separated the two germline ends. Germline V CDR1 and CDR2: SQVTM, ANQGSEA. CDR3 amino acids: CSVNKGVGEQYF. The CDR3 nucleotides are TGCAGCGTCAACAAGGGGGTAGGAGAGCAGTACTTC.

The chain's CDR3 is CASSLGPSLVGKNIQYF. The CDR3 bases are TGTGCCAGCAGCTTAGGCCCATCTCTCGTTGGCAAAAACATTCAGTACTTC. The V gene is TRBV11-3, the J gene TRBJ2-4; D is ambiguous. The length of the CDR3 is 17 residues. V was cut by 1 base and J by 3 bases, with 16 bases left in between. CDR1 is SGHNT, CDR2 YENEEA, per germline.

This sequence joins TRBV6-1 and TRBJ2-2; no firm D call. V was trimmed by 7 bases and J by 6 bases, leaving 12 bases between them. This CDR3 comprises 13 residues. CDR1 is MNHNS, CDR2 SASEGT, per germline. The CDR3: CASNGRFPGELFF. CDR3 coding DNA: TGTGCCAGCAACGGCAGATTCCCCGGGGAGCTGTTTTTT.